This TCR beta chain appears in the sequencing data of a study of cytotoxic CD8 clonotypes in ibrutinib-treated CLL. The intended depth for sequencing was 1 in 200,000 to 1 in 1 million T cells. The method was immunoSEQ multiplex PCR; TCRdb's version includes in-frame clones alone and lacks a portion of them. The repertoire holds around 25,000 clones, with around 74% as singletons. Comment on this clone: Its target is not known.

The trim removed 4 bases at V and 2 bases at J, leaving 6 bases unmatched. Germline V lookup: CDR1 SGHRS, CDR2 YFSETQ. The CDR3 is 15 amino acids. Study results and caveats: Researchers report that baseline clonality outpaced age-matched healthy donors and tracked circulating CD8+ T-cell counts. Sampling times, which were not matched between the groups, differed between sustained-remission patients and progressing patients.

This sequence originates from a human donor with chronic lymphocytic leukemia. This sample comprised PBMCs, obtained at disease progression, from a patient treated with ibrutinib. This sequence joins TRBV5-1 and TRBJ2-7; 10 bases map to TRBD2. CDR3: CASSDTSGVAYEQYF. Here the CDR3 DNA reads TGCGCCAGCAGCGATACTAGCGGGGTAGCCTACGAGCAGTACTTC.